The 13 T cell receptor beta chains listed next were all sequenced from one sample in a study of cytomegalovirus exposure and HLA in healthy donors. With 60 Vbeta and 13 Jbeta primers, the PCR was carried out. The assay was immunoSEQ multiplex PCR, and TCRdb's table has in-frame clones only and misses some. The table lists 130,000 to 150,000 clones, approximately 80% of them singletons. Material: PBMCs. Receptors originate from a male donor in good health and CMV-seronegative.

This clone was seen more than once but under ten times. The chain couples TRBV9 to TRBJ2-3, with 13 bases fitting TRBD2. The CDR3 is 18 residues long. The trim removed 2 bases at V and 0 bases at J, leaving 6 bases unmatched. Germline CDR1 is SGDLS and CDR2 is YYNGEE. DNA for the CDR3: TGTGCCAGCAGCGTTACTAGCGGGGGGGCCAGGAGCACAGATACGCAGTATTTT. It codes for CASSVTSGGARSTDTQYF.

This clone has just one count. This rearrangement joins TRBV6-1 to TRBJ1-1; D is undetermined. Trimming took 6 bases from V and 1 from J, leaving 12 bases between them. Germline V CDR1 and CDR2: MNHNS, SASEGT. The length of the CDR3 is 14 residues. CDR3 sequence reads: CASRTLGGNTEAFF. DNA of the CDR3: TGTGCCAGCAGGACCCTAGGAGGGAACACTGAAGCTTTCTTT.

The V and J genes are TRBV5-8 and TRBJ1-2; D is uncertain. Trimming left V 3 bases short and J 1 base short, with 16 bases between. This CDR3 comprises 16 residues. Germline-derived CDR1 and CDR2 are SGHTS and YDEGEE. CDR3 loop: CASSSYPLNYNYGYTF. The CDR3 region has the DNA TGTGCCAGCAGCTCGTACCCCTTGAACTATAACTATGGCTACACCTTC.

The V call is TRBV10-1, the J call TRBJ2-7, with 10 bases aligning to TRBD2. The trim removed 0 bases at V and 0 bases at J, leaving 11 bases unmatched. The CDR3 is made up of 19 amino acids. CDR1 is WNHNN and CDR2 is SYGVQD in the germline V gene (reference sequence). DNA of the CDR3: TGCGCCAGCAGTGAGTCTCTCGACGTTACTAGCGGGGCCTCCTACGAGCAGTACTTC. Protein sequence: CASSESLDVTSGASYEQYF.

The genes are TRBV5-6 and TRBJ1-5; maybe TRBD1 (5 bases). The germline gives CDR1 SGHDT, CDR2 YYEEEE. The V end lost 4 bases, the J end lost 9 bases, and 17 bases lay between the germline ends. The CDR3 runs to 14 residues. For the CDR3, the DNA is TGTGCCAGCAGCAGTAGGGGCAGTCCGTTGCCCCAGCATTTT. Translating it yields CASSSRGSPLPQHF.

This clone came up a few times. The chain couples TRBV7-2 to TRBJ2-7; 7 nucleotides align to TRBD2. This CDR3 comprises 13 residues. J lost 7 bases, V lost 4 bases, and 7 bases had no gene match. Germline lookup yields CDR1 SGHTA and CDR2 FQGNSA. The CDR3 DNA reads as TGTGCCAGCAGCTCCTTGTGGGGGGGGGAGCAGTACTTC. Protein sequence: CASSSLWGGEQYF. Drawing the rest from reference TRBV7-2 and TRBJ2-7, the complete variable domain is GAGVSQSPSNKVTEKGKDVELRCDPISGHTALYWYRQSLGQGLEFLIYFQGNSAPDKSGLPSDRFSAERTGGSVSTLTIQRTQQEDSAVYLCASSSLWGGEQYFGPGTRLTVT.

The chain carries TRBV5-4 and TRBJ1-2; the match to TRBD1 covers 8 bases. Germline values: CDR1 SGHNT, CDR2 YYREEE (reference sequence). Trimming cost V 5 bases and J 1 base; bases outside gene matches: 4. This CDR3 region has 14 residues. The CDR3 bases are TGTGCCAGCAGTCCTGGACAGGGTAACTATGGCTACACCTTC. It translates to CASSPGQGNYGYTF.

The V gene is TRBV7-9, the J gene TRBJ1-1; 7 positions match TRBD1. Germline V gives CDR1 SEHNR, CDR2 FQNEAQ (reference sequence). The ends lost 5 bases at V and 7 bases at J; junction bases unmatched: 4. CDR3 length: 12 amino acids. DNA for the CDR3: TGTGCCAGCAGCCTCCGGGACAGTGAAGCTTTCTTT. Amino acid sequence: CASSLRDSEAFF.

The chain has TRBV6-5 and TRBJ1-2; 10 bases map to TRBD1. The germline V gene encodes CDR1 MNHEY and CDR2 SVGAGI. This CDR3 is built from 16 residues. The V and J ends lost 2 bases and 8 bases, in that order; junction bases with no gene match: 11. The CDR3 reads CASSYRDRGFRVGYTF. CDR3 nucleotides: TGTGCCAGCAGTTACAGGGACAGGGGATTTCGAGTGGGCTACACCTTC.

This clone appeared once. The chain employs TRBV30 and TRBJ1-6, with TRBD1 as a possible D gene (5 bases). This CDR3 region has 18 residues. CDR1 and CDR2 (germline): GTSNPN, SVGIG (reference sequence). V was pared by 2 bases and J by 0 bases, with 17 bases between. CDR3 nucleotide sequence: TGTGCCTGGAGTATCCCCGCCAGGGTGAGCTCCTATAATTCACCCCTCCACTTT. As protein: CAWSIPARVSSYNSPLHF. Combining the CDR3 with reference TRBV30 and TRBJ1-6 gives the whole variable domain SQTIHQWPATLVQPVGSPLSLECTVEGTSNPNLYWYRQAAGRGLQLLFYSVGIGQISSEVPQNLSASRPQDRQFILSSKKLLLSDSGFYLCAWSIPARVSSYNSPLHFGNGTRLTVT.

CDR3 sequence reads: CASSQDPEGASNQPQHF. The CDR3 nucleotides read TGCGCCAGCAGCCAAGACCCAGAAGGGGCGAGCAATCAGCCCCAGCATTTT. The rearrangement joins TRBV4-1 to TRBJ1-5; possible D gene TRBD1, 5 bases. The CDR3 covers 17 residues. CDR1 is MGHRA and CDR2 is YSYEKL in the germline V gene. Trimming took 0 bases from V and 1 from J, leaving 13 bases between them.

The chain has TRBV28 and TRBJ1-2, with TRBD1 matching over 9 bases. After removal of 3 bases from V and 6 bases from J, the junction contained 11 bases not matched to a gene. The germline V gene has CDR1 MDHEN and CDR2 SYDVKM. This CDR3 contains 16 residues. The CDR3 DNA is TGTGCCAGCAGTTTGACCCCGGGACAGGGTTTGGATGGCTACACCTTC. Its translation: CASSLTPGQGLDGYTF.

In its sample, this clone was seen once. For the CDR3, the DNA is TGTGCCAGTAGTATAGGCTCGGGACACAGCTCCTACGAGCAGTACTTC. Its translation is CASSIGSGHSSYEQYF. The genes are TRBV19 and TRBJ2-7, with D possibly matching TRBD1 (6 bases). Trimming pared 1 base from V and 0 bases from J, leaving 13 bases between. Germline V gene sequence: CDR1 LNHDA, CDR2 SQIVND (reference sequence). The CDR3 length is 16 residues.